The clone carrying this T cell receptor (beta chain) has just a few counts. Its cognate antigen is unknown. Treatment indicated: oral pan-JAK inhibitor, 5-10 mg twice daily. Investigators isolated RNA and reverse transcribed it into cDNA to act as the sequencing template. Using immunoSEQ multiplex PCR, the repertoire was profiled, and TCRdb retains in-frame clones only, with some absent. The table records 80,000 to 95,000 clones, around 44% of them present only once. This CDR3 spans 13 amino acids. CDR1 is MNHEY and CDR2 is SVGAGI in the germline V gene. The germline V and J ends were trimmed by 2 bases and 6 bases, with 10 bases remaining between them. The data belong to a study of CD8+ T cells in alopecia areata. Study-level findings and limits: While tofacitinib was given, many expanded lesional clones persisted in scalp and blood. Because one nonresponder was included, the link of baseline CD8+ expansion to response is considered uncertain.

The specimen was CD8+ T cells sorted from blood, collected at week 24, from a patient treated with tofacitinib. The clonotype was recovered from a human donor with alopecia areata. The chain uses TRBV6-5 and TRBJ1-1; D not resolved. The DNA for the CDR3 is TGTGCCAGCAGTTACCGCCTCGAGGCTGAAGCTTTCTTT. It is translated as CASSYRLEAEAFF.